The 20 T cell receptor beta chains below all came from one sample that was sequenced in a study of tumor and adjacent non-tumor tissue in lung cancer. No cell sorting was done before RNA was extracted from the tissue. The library came from three nested PCR rounds adapted from ARM-PCR protocols. MiXCR was run by TCRdb on the multiplex PCR reads, yielding one entry per CDR3 protein. The repertoire holds about 200,000 distinct CDR3 sequences, with roughly 70% as singletons. Sequencing used lung tumor tissue. The receptors here all came from a man in his 60s with non-small cell lung cancer.

Regarding this clonotype: This may be a read error: a much more frequent sequence differs by one nucleotide. The CDR3 DNA is TGTGCCAGCACCAGGGAGGGGATGTACACTGAAGCTTTCTTT. It yields the protein CASTREGMYTEAFF. The chain employs TRBV6-1 and TRBJ1-1, with D possibly matching TRBD1 (5 bases). V was cut by 7 bases and J by 3 bases, with 15 bases left in between. CDR1 is MNHNS, CDR2 SASEGT, per germline. The CDR3 is made up of 14 amino acids.

The rearrangement joins TRBV30 to TRBJ2-5, with 11 nucleotides matching TRBD1. The CDR3 consists of 14 residues. The J segment lost 8 bases and the V segment lost 4 bases, leaving 9 bases of the junction unmatched. Per germline, CDR1 GTSNPN and CDR2 SVGIG (reference sequence). This chain's CDR3 is CAWNQGTGGDTQYF. As DNA, the CDR3 is TGTGCCTGGAATCAGGGGACAGGGGGAGATACCCAGTACTTC.

Of note for this clonotype: At one of its ends the junction is not consistent with the germline gene, which may arise from a read error. V and J are TRBV20-1 and TRBJ1-6; D uncertain. The CDR3 runs to 13 residues. Germline V gives CDR1 DFQATT, CDR2 SNEGSKA (reference sequence). CDR3 in amino acids: CSARNRESSPFQF. The CDR3 region has the DNA TGCAGTGCTAGAAATAGGGAGAGCTCACCCTTCCAATTT.

Details on this clonotype: One junction end does not reproduce the germline sequence, and a read error may be involved. The chain joins TRBV6-5 to TRBJ2-7, with a tentative D call TRBD2 (6 bases). Germline V gives CDR1 MNHEY, CDR2 SVGAGI. The CDR3 runs 15 residues. The chain's CDR3 is CANRPQLSEGYEQYF. For the CDR3, the DNA is TGCGCCAACAGGCCTCAACTGTCGGAGGGCTACGAGCAGTACTTC.

A note on this clonotype: A junction boundary mismatches the germline segment, possibly from a read error. This chain connects TRBV29-1 to TRBJ2-2, with a possible D match to TRBD2 (6 bases). The germline V gene encodes CDR1 SQVTM and CDR2 ANQGSEA. The CDR3 spans 13 residues. The CDR3 loop reads CSVACGNTGKLFF. In DNA, the CDR3 is TGCAGCGTTGCCTGCGGGAACACCGGGAAGCTGTTTTTT.

The chain combines TRBV6-5 with TRBJ2-5; 8 nucleotides agree with TRBD1. Trimming removed 0 bases from V and 7 bases from J; junction bases left unmatched: 4. This CDR3 comprises 14 residues. From germline, CDR1 is MNHEY and CDR2 SVGAGI. The CDR3 bases are TGTGCCAGCAGTTACTCGGACAGGGTAGGGACCCAGTACTTC. Its protein is CASSYSDRVGTQYF.

This clonotype was counted at least ten times. The CDR3 nucleotides are TGCAGTGCTAGAGACTTGGCAGGGTTTACCTACGAGCAGTACTTC. This encodes CSARDLAGFTYEQYF. The V gene is TRBV20-1, the J gene TRBJ2-7; D might be TRBD1 (5 bases). Germline V gives CDR1 DFQATT, CDR2 SNEGSKA (reference sequence). V lost 0 bases to trimming and J lost 2 bases, with 14 bases between them. CDR3 length: 15 residues.

This clonotype was found once. The gene calls are TRBV11-1 and TRBJ2-3, with D tentatively TRBD2 (7 bases). Trimming pared 7 bases from V and 2 bases from J, leaving 16 bases between. This CDR3 is built from 15 residues. CDR1 is SGHAT and CDR2 is FQDESV in the germline V gene (reference sequence). The CDR3 region is CASNSIGGATDTQYF. In DNA, the CDR3 is TGTGCCAGCAACTCCATAGGGGGGGCCACAGATACGCAGTATTTT. Complete variable domain (other parts from reference TRBV11-1 and TRBJ2-3): EAEVAQSPRYKITEKSQAVAFWCDPISGHATLYWYRQILGQGPELLVQFQDESVVDDSQLPKDRFSAERLKGVDSTLKIQPAELGDSAMYLCASNSIGGATDTQYFGPGTRLTVL.

This rearrangement joins TRBV6-1 to TRBJ2-1; 11 bases fit TRBD2. The CDR3 sequence is 15 residues long. Germline V gene sequence: CDR1 MNHNS, CDR2 SASEGT. J lost 3 bases, V lost 6 bases, and 4 bases had no gene match. For the CDR3, the DNA is TGTGCCAGCAGCAGACTAGCGGGGTTCTACAATGAGCAGTTCTTC. Translating gives CASSRLAGFYNEQFF.

Worth noting for this clonotype: Sequence at one end of the junction differs from germline and may be a read error. V usage is TRBV7-8 and J usage is TRBJ2-7; D may match TRBD1 or TRBD2 (5 bases each). The CDR3 totals 12 residues. CDR1 SGHVS and CDR2 FQNEAQ come from the germline V gene. CDR3 sequence reads: CASSSGTERVYF. DNA for the CDR3: TGTGCCAGTAGCTCCGGGACGGAGAGGGTGTACTTC.

As regards this clonotype: A read error is likely, as this CDR3 ends without the conserved phenylalanine or tryptophan. V gene TRBV12-3 or TRBV12-4 combines with J gene TRBJ1-2; 7 nucleotides line up with TRBD1. The CDR3 contains 13 residues. The trim removed 5 bases at V and 7 bases at J, leaving 7 bases unmatched. In DNA form, the CDR3 reads TGTGCCAGCAGTCTCGGGCAGGGGGTTGGCTACACCATC. This translates into CASSLGQGVGYTI.

This clonotype was counted once. This may arise from a read error, as a much more abundant clone is one base away. The chain carries TRBV4-3 and TRBJ1-1; D not resolved. CDR3 length: 14 amino acids. Germline CDR1 LGHNA, CDR2 YSLEER. The V and J ends lost 2 bases and 1 base respectively, with 8 bases between them. CDR3 bases: TGCGCCAGCAGCCAAACTGCCAAGAACACTGAAGCTTTCTTT. It yields the protein CASSQTAKNTEAFF.

This clonotype showed up just once. V usage is TRBV2 and J usage is TRBJ1-2; no clear D. This CDR3 has 13 residues. CDR1 is SNHLY and CDR2 is FYNNEI in the germline V gene. V was pared by 7 bases and J by 1 base, with 10 bases between. CDR3 bases: TGTGCCAGCAAGCAGGAGAATAACTATGGCTACACCTTC. Translation gives CASKQENNYGYTF.

This clonotype was seen many times. V usage is TRBV6-1 and J usage is TRBJ1-3, with D perhaps TRBD1 (5 bases). The CDR3 extends over 14 amino acids. Germline CDR1 and CDR2: MNHNS and SASEGT. Trimming took off 2 bases at V and 4 bases at J, with 9 bases between the two ends. CDR3 loop: CASSERQTGNTIYF. For the CDR3, the DNA is TGTGCCAGCAGTGAACGACAGACCGGAAACACCATATATTTT.

The V call is TRBV28, the J call TRBJ2-4; either TRBD1 or TRBD2 may supply D (5 bases each). Germline CDR1 and CDR2: MDHEN and SYDVKM. V was shortened by 1 base and J by 12 bases, with 16 bases between the two germline ends. CDR3 size: 14 residues. DNA of the CDR3: TGTGCCAGCAGTTTATCTGGCAGGGTGGAGGCTCAGTACTTC. Protein sequence: CASSLSGRVEAQYF. The variable domain in full, completed from reference TRBV28 and TRBJ2-4, reads DVKVTQSSRYLVKRTGEKVFLECVQDMDHENMFWYRQDPGLGLRLIYFSYDVKMKEKGDIPEGYSVSREKKERFSLILESASTNQTSMYLCASSLSGRVEAQYFGAGTRLSVL.

A word on this clonotype: It may be a read error: a sequence one base away is much more abundant. The chain joins TRBV6-5 to TRBJ1-4; TRBD1 might be the D (6 bases). CDR3 length: 13 residues. Germline lookup yields CDR1 MNHEY and CDR2 SVGAGI. CDR3 in amino acids: CASRPWTDEKPFF. The CDR3 nucleotides read TGTGCCAGCAGACCCTGGACAGACGAAAAACCGTTTTTT.

A remark on this clonotype: The junction does not match germline at one end; this may be a read error. The chain carries TRBV6-5 and TRBJ2-2; no firm D call. The CDR3 loop spans 14 amino acids. The V gene's germline CDR1 is MNHEY and CDR2 SVGAGI. Here the CDR3 reads CARSYLPTDEELFF. CDR3 DNA: TGTGCCAGAAGTTACTTACCGACGGACGAGGAGCTGTTTTTT.

Worth noting for this clonotype: Compared with germline, one end of the junction differs, possibly owing to a read error. The rearrangement uses TRBV20-1 and TRBJ2-1; D call uncertain. Germline CDR1 DFQATT, CDR2 SNEGSKA (reference sequence). The CDR3 runs to 12 residues. Here the CDR3 reads CGAHSPYNEQFF. CDR3 DNA sequence: TGCGGTGCTCACAGCCCCTACAATGAGCAGTTCTTC.

As regards this clonotype: One junction end does not reproduce the germline sequence, and a read error may be involved. The rearrangement links TRBV4-1 to TRBJ2-2; D is undetermined. The CDR3 is made up of 16 amino acids. CDR1 and CDR2 (germline): MGHRA, YSYEKL. The CDR3 DNA is TGCGCCAGCAACCAAGGAATGGGTGGAACTACCGGGGAGCTGTTTTTT. This codes for CASNQGMGGTTGELFF.

This clonotype occurred a few times. The V and J genes are TRBV20-1 and TRBJ2-1, with D unresolved. This CDR3 comprises 12 residues. Germline CDR1 and CDR2: DFQATT and SNEGSKA (reference sequence). The V and J ends lost 3 bases and 5 bases respectively, with 8 bases between them. This CDR3 is CSASWGDNEQFF. CDR3 sequence (DNA): TGCAGTGCTAGCTGGGGTGACAATGAGCAGTTCTTC.